The source of this T cell receptor beta chain is a study of T cells in localized non-small cell lung cancer. Some clones are missing from TCRdb's copy, which holds only in-frame ones; the method was immunoSEQ multiplex PCR. The table has 20,000 to 25,000 clones, approximately 87% seen once. This clone is a singleton in its sample. Germline V gene data show CDR1 as GTSNPN and CDR2 as SVGIG (reference sequence). The CDR3 covers 14 residues. Trimming removed 1 base from V and 2 bases from J; junction bases left unmatched: 3. This TCR was sampled from a woman aged 40-69 years with stage I lung adenocarcinoma. This specimen was peripheral blood, taken before any cancer treatment. The chain joins TRBV30 to TRBJ2-7; 9 positions match TRBD2. The CDR3 spells CAWSGGGDAYEQYF. DNA of the CDR3: TGTGCCTGGAGTGGCGGGGGGGACGCCTACGAGCAGTACTTC.